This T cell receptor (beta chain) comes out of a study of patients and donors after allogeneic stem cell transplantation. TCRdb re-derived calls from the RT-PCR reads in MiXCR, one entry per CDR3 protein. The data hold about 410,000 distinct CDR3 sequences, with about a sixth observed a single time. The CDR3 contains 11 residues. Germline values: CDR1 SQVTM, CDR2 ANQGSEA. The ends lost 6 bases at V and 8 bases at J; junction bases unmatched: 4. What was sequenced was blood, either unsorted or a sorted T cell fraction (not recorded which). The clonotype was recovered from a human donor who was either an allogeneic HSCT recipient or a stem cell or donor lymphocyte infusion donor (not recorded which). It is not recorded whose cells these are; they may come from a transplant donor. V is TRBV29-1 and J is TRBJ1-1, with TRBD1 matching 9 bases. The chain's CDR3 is CSVGGTGEAFF. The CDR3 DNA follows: TGCAGCGTGGGCGGGACAGGGGAAGCTTTCTTT.